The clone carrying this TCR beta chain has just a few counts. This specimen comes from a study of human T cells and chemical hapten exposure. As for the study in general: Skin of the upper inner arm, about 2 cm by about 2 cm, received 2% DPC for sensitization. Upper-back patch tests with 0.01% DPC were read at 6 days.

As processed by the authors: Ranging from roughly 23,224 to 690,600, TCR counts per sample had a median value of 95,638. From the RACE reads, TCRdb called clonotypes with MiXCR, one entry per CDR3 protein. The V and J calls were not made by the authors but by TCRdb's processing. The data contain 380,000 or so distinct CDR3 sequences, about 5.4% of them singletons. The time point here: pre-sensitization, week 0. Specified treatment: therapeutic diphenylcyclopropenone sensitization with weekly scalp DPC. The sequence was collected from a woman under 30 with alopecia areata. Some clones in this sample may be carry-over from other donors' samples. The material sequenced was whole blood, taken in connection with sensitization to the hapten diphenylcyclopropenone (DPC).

CDR3 bases: TGTGCCAGCAGTTTTCGGCTCTCAGTACCCTACGAGCAGTACTTC. Translation gives CASSFRLSVPYEQYF. The chain uses TRBV27 and TRBJ2-7; D gene unclear. V was shortened by 3 bases and J by 2 bases, with 14 bases between the two germline ends. Germline V gene data show CDR1 as MNHEY and CDR2 as SMNVEV (reference sequence). This CDR3 is built from 15 residues.